Following are 29 T cell receptor beta chains from one sample sequenced in a study of Graves' ophthalmopathy and Graves' hyperthyroidism listed by TCRdb under 2018. TCRdb names Illumina HiSeq 2000 as the instrument used. TCR beta CDR3 regions were amplified from RNA transcripts for repertoire sequencing. HTBI primers and the Qiagen OneStep RT-PCR kit were used in a first-round RT-PCR, which was followed by a second-round multiplex PCR, size selection and purification. Using fastp at Q25 and MiXCR, TCRdb reprocessed the public reads and kept productive beta chains. Rows matching on CDR3 protein sequence are summarized as one entry with the most common DNA and genes. The sample yields 300,000 or so distinct CDR3 sequences; about a sixth were counted once. The ten largest clones take up 9% to 15% of the sample. What was sequenced was peripheral blood. These TCRs come from an adult man with Graves' ophthalmopathy.

There are many counts of this clonotype. The rearrangement joins TRBV30 to TRBJ1-5; D possibly corresponds to TRBD1 (5 bases). The V gene's germline CDR1 is GTSNPN and CDR2 SVGIG (reference sequence). V was trimmed by 0 bases and J by 0 bases, leaving 12 bases between them. There are 16 residues in the CDR3. CDR3 loop: CAWSVYAGNSNQPQHF. CDR3 bases: TGTGCCTGGAGTGTATATGCAGGGAATAGCAATCAGCCCCAGCATTTT.

The chain links TRBV28 to TRBJ2-2; a possible D gene is TRBD1 (6 bases). This CDR3 has 15 residues. Germline assignment: CDR1 MDHEN and CDR2 SYDVKM. Trimming removed 6 bases at V and 2 bases at J, with 13 bases between. CDR3 DNA sequence: TGTGCCAGCAGCGTGGGGACAATAAACACCGGGGAGCTGTTTTTT. Protein sequence: CASSVGTINTGELFF.

This clonotype was observed at least ten times. The chain links TRBV14 to TRBJ1-2; 12 bases line up with TRBD1. V lost 4 bases to trimming and J lost 4 bases; unmatched junction nucleotides: 7. Per the germline V gene, CDR1 is SGHDN and CDR2 is FVKESK. CDR3 length equals 16 residues. This CDR3 reads CASSLGTGGDFYGYTF. Here the CDR3 DNA reads TGTGCCAGCAGCCTCGGGACAGGGGGCGATTTCTATGGCTACACCTTC. Together with reference TRBV14 and TRBJ1-2, the CDR3 gives the full variable domain: EAGVTQFPSHSVIEKGQTVTLRCDPISGHDNLYWYRRVMGKEIKFLLHFVKESKQDESGMPNNRFLAERTGGTYSTLKVQPAELEDSGVYFCASSLGTGGDFYGYTFGSGTRLTVV.

Many counts were recorded for this clonotype. This chain connects TRBV6-5 to TRBJ1-5; TRBD1 is a possible D gene (5 bases). The CDR3 contains 13 residues. Germline V gives CDR1 MNHEY, CDR2 SVGAGI. V gave up 6 bases and J gave up 3 bases, with 9 bases separating them. As DNA, the CDR3 is TGTGCCAGCAGGTCGACAGTCAATCAGCCCCAGCATTTT. It translates to CASRSTVNQPQHF.

The table lists this clonotype with a count of one. The rearrangement joins TRBV6-2 or TRBV6-3 to TRBJ2-2, with D possibly TRBD2 on 6 matching bases. The CDR3 runs 17 residues. The germline gives CDR1 MNHEY, CDR2 SVGEGT. V was shortened by 0 bases and J by 2 bases, with 13 bases between the two germline ends. Written as DNA, the CDR3 is TGTGCCAGCAGTTACTCGTTCCAGCGGGCTAACACCGGGGAGCTGTTTTTT. It codes for CASSYSFQRANTGELFF.

This clonotype was seen at least ten times. CDR3 protein: CASSFQGLVLETQYF. Here the CDR3 DNA reads TGTGCCAGCAGCTTTCAGGGACTAGTCCTAGAGACCCAGTACTTC. The rearrangement links TRBV5-6 to TRBJ2-5; TRBD2 matches at 8 bases. J gave up 4 bases and V 2 bases, and 7 bases lay outside the gene matches. The CDR3 contains 15 residues. Per the germline V gene, CDR1 is SGHDT and CDR2 is YYEEEE.

This clonotype was counted ten times or more. This chain joins TRBV27 and TRBJ2-2; tentatively, D is TRBD2 (6 bases). Germline V gene lookup returns CDR1 MNHEY and CDR2 SMNVEV (reference sequence). The CDR3 has 14 residues. V lost 8 bases and J 1 base, leaving 11 bases between the germline ends. CDR3 DNA sequence: TGTGCCAGCGCGGGGACGGTGAACACCGGGGAGCTGTTTTTT. It encodes CASAGTVNTGELFF.

This clonotype was counted at least ten times. The rearrangement uses TRBV19 and TRBJ2-4; tentative D call: TRBD1 (5 bases). Germline assignment: CDR1 LNHDA and CDR2 SQIVND (reference sequence). V was trimmed by 5 bases and J by 0 bases, leaving 17 bases between them. This CDR3 contains 17 residues. The CDR3 reads CASSRGRVREAKNIQYF. The CDR3 DNA sequence: TGTGCCAGTAGTCGCGGCAGGGTCCGAGAAGCCAAAAACATTCAGTACTTC. Full variable domain (missing parts from reference TRBV19 and TRBJ2-4): DGGITQSPKYLFRKEGQNVTLSCEQNLNHDAMYWYRQDPGQGLRLIYYSQIVNDFQKGDIAEGYSVSREKKESFPLTVTSAQKNPTAFYLCASSRGRVREAKNIQYFGAGTRLSVL.

This clonotype showed up many times. The chain recombines TRBV12-3 or TRBV12-4 with TRBJ2-7; no firm D call. The CDR3 has 15 residues. V shed 6 bases and J shed 2 bases, with 17 bases lying between them. The CDR3 spells CASSQPQDLTYEQYF. In nucleotides, the CDR3 is TGTGCCAGCAGCCAGCCCCAGGATCTGACCTACGAGCAGTACTTC.

This clonotype showed up many times. The gene calls are TRBV29-1 and TRBJ1-5, with 7 bases fitting TRBD1. After removal of 4 bases from V and 5 bases from J, the junction contained 5 bases not matched to a gene. The CDR3 contains 13 residues. Germline values: CDR1 SQVTM, CDR2 ANQGSEA. CDR3 protein: CSVGDREDQPQHF. CDR3 bases: TGCAGCGTTGGAGACAGGGAGGATCAGCCCCAGCATTTT.

This clonotype occurred many times. J is TRBJ1-1 and V is TRBV12-3 or TRBV12-4, with D possibly matching TRBD1 (6 bases). V dropped 1 base and J dropped 6 bases, with 12 bases sitting between them. The CDR3 has 14 amino acids. The CDR3 region has the DNA TGTGCCAGCAGTTTAGGGACAGATGAGGCTGAAGCTTTCTTT. As protein: CASSLGTDEAEAFF.

The table lists this clonotype with many counts. V is TRBV18 and J is TRBJ1-1, with D perhaps matching TRBD1 (5 bases). The CDR3 sequence is 13 residues long. In germline, CDR1 is KGHSH, CDR2 LQKENI. V lost 3 bases and J 1 base, leaving 6 bases between the germline ends. The CDR3 DNA reads TGTGCCAGCTCACCGGGGCCGAACACTGAAGCTTTCTTT. Translation: CASSPGPNTEAFF. Supplemented by reference TRBV18 and TRBJ1-1, the full variable domain reads NAGVMQNPRHLVRRRGQEARLRCSPMKGHSHVYWYRQLPEEGLKFMVYLQKENIIDESGMPKERFSAEFPKEGPSILRIQQVVRGDSAAYFCASSPGPNTEAFFGQGTRLTVV.

This clonotype came up many times. V gene TRBV30 combines with J gene TRBJ1-5, with 8 bases fitting TRBD1. Germline V CDR1 and CDR2: GTSNPN, SVGIG (reference sequence). J was trimmed by 6 bases and V by 5 bases; bases with no gene match: 3. This CDR3 spans 12 amino acids. The CDR3 DNA follows: TGTGCCTGGGGACAGGGAGTTCAGCCCCAGCATTTT. The encoded protein is CAWGQGVQPQHF.

This clonotype was found many times. The chain has TRBV11-2 and TRBJ2-2; 7 positions match TRBD1. CDR1 SGHAT and CDR2 FQNNGV come from the germline V gene. This CDR3 spans 16 amino acids. With V trimmed by 5 bases and J by 1 base, 7 bases remained unmatched. The CDR3 nucleotides read TGTGCCAGCAGCCACAGATGGACAGGGAACACCGGGGAGCTGTTTTTT. Amino acid sequence: CASSHRWTGNTGELFF.

At least ten counts were recorded for this clonotype. The rearrangement joins TRBV10-3 to TRBJ1-1, with unresolved D. This CDR3 has 11 residues. V lost 3 bases to trimming and J lost 11 bases, with 10 bases between them. Germline V gives CDR1 ENHRY, CDR2 SYGVKD. For the CDR3, the DNA is TGTGCCATCAGTGACGGGGTTTCGGCTTTCTTT. Residues: CAISDGVSAFF.

This clonotype was found many times. The chain uses TRBV6-2 or TRBV6-3 and TRBJ2-2; 9 bases are a match to TRBD2. V was pared by 0 bases and J by 0 bases, with 8 bases of the junction left unmatched. There are 19 residues in the CDR3. The germline CDR1 and CDR2 sequences are MNHEY and SVGEGT. The CDR3 spells CASSYSLGSGGANTGELFF. CDR3 sequence (DNA): TGTGCCAGCAGTTACTCGTTGGGTAGCGGGGGAGCGAACACCGGGGAGCTGTTTTTT.

This clonotype appeared many times. This rearrangement joins TRBV10-3 to TRBJ2-7, with 7 nucleotides matching TRBD1. The CDR3 covers 14 residues. Germline CDR1 and CDR2: ENHRY and SYGVKD. V gave up 8 bases and J gave up 4 bases; unmatched junction bases: 11. The CDR3 sequence is CAIASGTEKYEQYF. The DNA of the CDR3 is TGTGCCATCGCCTCCGGGACAGAGAAATACGAGCAGTACTTC.

The table lists this clonotype with many counts. CDR3 sequence: CASSRPGTGRDSPLHF. Here the CDR3 DNA reads TGTGCCAGCAGCCGACCCGGGACCGGACGGGATTCACCCCTCCACTTT. This chain joins TRBV14 and TRBJ1-6; TRBD1 might be the D (5 bases). Germline CDR1 and CDR2: SGHDN and FVKESK. CDR3 length: 16 amino acids. V was trimmed by 4 bases and J by 8 bases, leaving 18 bases between them.

This clonotype has at least ten counts. CDR3 sequence (DNA): TGTGCCAGCAAACGGGACAGGAATTTCTACGAGCAGTACTTC. The encoded protein is CASKRDRNFYEQYF. The chain is built from TRBV7-2 and TRBJ2-7, with TRBD1 identical over 8 bases. V trimming: 7 bases; J trimming: 3 bases; junction bases outside the gene matches: 8. Germline lookup yields CDR1 SGHTA and CDR2 FQGNSA. The CDR3 is 14 amino acids.

The genes are TRBV29-1 and TRBJ2-5; TRBD2 is a possible D gene (6 bases). With 7 bases removed from V and 4 bases from J, the gap between germline ends came to 13 bases. The CDR3 sequence is 12 residues long. The germline gives CDR1 SQVTM, CDR2 ANQGSEA. As DNA, the CDR3 is TGCAGCGCCGGAGTCGGGGGAGAGACCCAGTACTTC. Its translation is CSAGVGGETQYF.

This clonotype was counted ten times or more. The chain is built from TRBV6-5 and TRBJ1-2, with D perhaps matching TRBD1 (5 bases). Germline CDR1 MNHEY, CDR2 SVGAGI. V was trimmed by 6 bases and J by 2 bases, leaving 10 bases between them. The CDR3 has 13 residues. The CDR3 nucleotides are TGTGCCAGCAGGACCAGGGTGAACTATGGCTACACCTTC. This translates into CASRTRVNYGYTF.

This chain joins TRBV6-5 and TRBJ1-1; tentatively, D is TRBD1 (6 bases). CDR1 and CDR2 (germline): MNHEY, SVGAGI. Deletions cut 4 bases from V and 1 base from J, with 13 bases between. The CDR3 contains 15 residues. The CDR3: CASSSGQTSNTEAFF. CDR3 nucleotides: TGTGCCAGCAGTTCGGGACAAACCTCGAACACTGAAGCTTTCTTT.

This clonotype was found many times. The J gene is TRBJ2-2, the V gene TRBV29-1; D ambiguous. With 3 bases removed from V and 2 bases from J, the gap between germline ends came to 4 bases. The germline V gene has CDR1 SQVTM and CDR2 ANQGSEA. This CDR3 is built from 12 residues. The CDR3 DNA sequence: TGCAGCGTTGAGGAAAACACCGGGGAGCTGTTTTTT. This encodes CSVEENTGELFF.

This clonotype was recorded many times. In nucleotides, the CDR3 is TGTGCCAGCAGCCCCCGACAGGTCTCCACTGAAGCTTTCTTT. It codes for CASSPRQVSTEAFF. The gene calls are TRBV9 and TRBJ1-1, with D perhaps matching TRBD1 (6 bases). Germline V CDR1 and CDR2: SGDLS, YYNGEE. The ends were cut back, 4 bases at V and 4 bases at J, with 14 bases in the middle. The CDR3 is 14 residues long.

The rearrangement joins TRBV6-1 to TRBJ2-2; D is uncertain. From germline, CDR1 is MNHNS and CDR2 SASEGT. CDR3 length equals 13 residues. V was trimmed by 6 bases and J by 4 bases, leaving 9 bases between them. The CDR3 loop is CASRSPITGELFF. In DNA form, the CDR3 reads TGTGCCAGCAGATCCCCGATCACCGGGGAGCTGTTTTTT.

This clonotype was detected ten times or more. V gene TRBV2 combines with J gene TRBJ1-2; 10 bases map to TRBD1. This CDR3 comprises 17 residues. The V segment lost 4 bases and the J segment 3 bases; nucleotides outside the gene matches: 11. CDR1 SNHLY and CDR2 FYNNEI come from the germline V gene. The CDR3 bases are TGTGCCAGCAGTGCCGGGACAGGGGTTCAGGAGCACTATGGCTACACCTTC. It specifies CASSAGTGVQEHYGYTF.

This clonotype has only a few counts. A much larger clone sits a single nucleotide away, making a read error possible. The rearrangement uses TRBV11-2 and TRBJ2-2; 10 nucleotides line up with TRBD1. This CDR3 spans 16 amino acids. The V gene's germline CDR1 is SGHAT and CDR2 FQNNGV. Unmatched junction bases numbered 6, after V lost 4 bases and J lost 4 bases. CDR3 DNA sequence: TGTGCCAGCAGCTCTACCGGGACAGGGGTCACCGGGGAGCTGTTTTTT. As protein: CASSSTGTGVTGELFF.

This clonotype is deemed medium-sized. This chain uses TRBV6-5 with TRBJ2-7; a possible D gene is TRBD2 (5 bases). V was pared by 0 bases and J by 3 bases, with 15 bases between. CDR1 MNHEY and CDR2 SVGAGI come from the germline V gene. This CDR3 is 16 amino acids long. As DNA, the CDR3 is TGTGCCAGCAGTTACTCTGCGGGCCTAGCCCACTACGAGCAGTACTTC. Translating it yields CASSYSAGLAHYEQYF.

This clonotype was detected many times. The chain uses TRBV2 and TRBJ1-5; 9 bases match TRBD1. Unmatched junction bases numbered 7, after V lost 6 bases and J lost 4 bases. CDR3 length: 15 amino acids. CDR1 and CDR2 from the germline V gene are SNHLY and FYNNEI. CDR3 amino acids: CASRGQGLRNQPQHF. The CDR3 nucleotides read TGTGCCAGCAGGGGACAGGGTCTAAGAAATCAGCCCCAGCATTTT.